The entry below describes one TCR beta chain. The data were obtained in a study of control samples from healthy donors and cancer patients. Using immunoSEQ multiplex PCR, the repertoire was profiled, and TCRdb retains in-frame clones only, with some absent. Of about 83,000 clones listed, about nine tenths are singletons. Germline CDR1 and CDR2: MDHEN and SYDVKM. V was pared by 8 bases and J by 7 bases, with 21 bases between. CDR3 length: 15 residues. The V call is TRBV28, the J call TRBJ1-5; TRBD1 is a possible D gene (5 bases). The TCR sequence derives from a man aged 30-40 years in good health. Specimen: blood. The CDR3 here is CASLSSTVGGQPQHF. In DNA, the CDR3 is TGTGCCAGCTTATCCAGCACCGTTGGGGGACAGCCCCAGCATTTT.